A selection of T cell receptor beta chains follows, all from one sample in a study of OX40 agonist ivuxolimab in advanced cancers. Sequenced by immunoSEQ multiplex PCR; TCRdb stores in-frame clones only, minus some. The sample has approximately 94,000 clones; approximately 90% are singletons. The sequencing here drew on CD4+ or CD8+ T cells sorted from blood, taken in a trial of the OX40 agonist ivuxolimab. Receptors were obtained from an adult with an advanced solid tumor such as melanoma, head and neck, liver or kidney cancer. The CDR3 runs from the conserved cysteine through the conserved F or W. Fields, in order: clone size, J gene, D gene, V gene, CDR3 protein, CDR3 DNA. D genes are given only for firm matches. Expanded clones are given a class, and other clones once, few, many or no size at all.

abundance: -; j_gene: TRBJ1-1; d_gene: -; v_gene: TRBV5-1; CDR3aa: CASSPGALNTEAFF; CDR3nt: TGCGCCAGCAGCCCCGGGGCCTTGAACACTGAAGCTTTCTTT
abundance: -; j_gene: TRBJ2-4; d_gene: -; v_gene: TRBV21-1; CDR3aa: CATTGTPRDGYF; CDR3nt: TGTGCCACCACCGGGACTCCCCGAGATGGGTACTTC
abundance: -; j_gene: TRBJ2-7; d_gene: TRBD2; v_gene: TRBV10-3; CDR3aa: CAISEWASGSDEQYF; CDR3nt: TGTGCCATCAGTGAGTGGGCTAGCGGGAGCGACGAGCAGTACTTC
abundance: -; j_gene: TRBJ2-7; d_gene: -; v_gene: TRBV5-1; CDR3aa: CASSLVPGGIPLFEQYF; CDR3nt: TGCGCCAGCAGCTTGGTCCCCGGAGGGATACCCCTTTTCGAGCAGTACTTC
abundance: -; j_gene: TRBJ2-3; d_gene: TRBD1; v_gene: TRBV27; CDR3aa: CASSPTDRVATDTQYF; CDR3nt: TGTGCCAGCAGTCCAACGGACAGGGTGGCCACAGATACGCAGTATTTT
abundance: -; j_gene: TRBJ2-3; d_gene: TRBD1; v_gene: TRBV28; CDR3aa: CASSPGGRGTDTQYF; CDR3nt: TGTGCCAGCAGCCCAGGGGGCCGGGGCACAGATACGCAGTATTTT
abundance: -; j_gene: TRBJ2-5; d_gene: -; v_gene: TRBV14; CDR3aa: CASSQGRLGAGVRTQYF; CDR3nt: TGTGCCAGCAGCCAAGGGCGGTTGGGGGCGGGAGTTCGGACCCAGTACTTC
abundance: -; j_gene: TRBJ2-1; d_gene: TRBD2; v_gene: TRBV6-1; CDR3aa: CASTQTSGYYNEQFF; CDR3nt: TGTGCCAGCACTCAGACTAGCGGGTATTACAATGAGCAGTTCTTC
abundance: -; j_gene: TRBJ2-5; d_gene: -; v_gene: TRBV19; CDR3aa: CASSLGTLYQETQYF; CDR3nt: TGTGCCAGTAGTCTTGGGACTCTCTACCAAGAGACCCAGTACTTC
abundance: -; j_gene: TRBJ1-1; d_gene: -; v_gene: TRBV7-6; CDR3aa: CASSLNKNTEAFF; CDR3nt: TGTGCCAGCAGCTTAAACAAGAACACTGAAGCTTTCTTT
abundance: -; j_gene: TRBJ2-5; d_gene: TRBD2; v_gene: TRBV6-5; CDR3aa: CASRRAGGFAAQYF; CDR3nt: TGTGCCAGCCGCCGGGCGGGAGGGTTTGCGGCCCAGTACTTC
abundance: -; j_gene: TRBJ2-1; d_gene: TRBD2; v_gene: TRBV5-6; CDR3aa: CASSLELAVSSYNEQFF; CDR3nt: TGTGCCAGCAGCTTGGAACTAGCGGTTAGCTCCTACAATGAGCAGTTCTTC
abundance: -; j_gene: TRBJ2-3; d_gene: -; v_gene: TRBV5-1; CDR3aa: CASSLERDTQYF; CDR3nt: TGCGCCAGCAGCTTGGAACGGGATACGCAGTATTTT
abundance: -; j_gene: TRBJ2-7; d_gene: TRBD1; v_gene: TRBV28; CDR3aa: CASRSDRGGSSYEQYF; CDR3nt: TGTGCCAGCAGAAGCGACAGGGGGGGGAGCTCCTACGAGCAGTACTTC
abundance: -; j_gene: TRBJ2-3; d_gene: TRBD1; v_gene: TRBV2; CDR3aa: CASSSGGTGGDTQYF; CDR3nt: TGTGCCAGCAGCAGCGGGGGGACAGGGGGAGATACGCAGTATTTT
abundance: -; j_gene: TRBJ1-2; d_gene: TRBD1; v_gene: TRBV25-1; CDR3aa: CASSETGGGRGYTF; CDR3nt: TGTGCCAGCAGTGAAACAGGGGGCGGGAGGGGCTACACCTTC
abundance: -; j_gene: TRBJ2-7; d_gene: -; v_gene: TRBV13; CDR3aa: CASSLGLGRHEQYF; CDR3nt: TGTGCCAGCAGCTTAGGGTTGGGCCGCCACGAGCAGTACTTC
abundance: -; j_gene: TRBJ1-1; d_gene: -; v_gene: TRBV20-1; CDR3aa: CSAEQGSFF; CDR3nt: TGCAGTGCGGAACAGGGCTCTTTCTTT
abundance: -; j_gene: TRBJ2-5; d_gene: TRBD2; v_gene: TRBV2; CDR3aa: CASNKDNGRAGQETQYF; CDR3nt: TGTGCCAGCAACAAAGATAACGGGAGGGCCGGGCAAGAGACCCAGTACTTC
abundance: once; j_gene: TRBJ2-2; d_gene: -; v_gene: TRBV7-3; CDR3aa: CASSLRSLGSWNTGELFF; CDR3nt: TGTGCCAGCAGCTTACGTTCCCTAGGTAGTTGGAACACCGGGGAGCTGTTTTTT
abundance: -; j_gene: TRBJ2-4; d_gene: TRBD2; v_gene: TRBV19; CDR3aa: CASSKPSSGMAKNIQYF; CDR3nt: TGTGCCAGTAGTAAACCCTCAAGCGGGATGGCCAAAAACATTCAGTACTTC
abundance: -; j_gene: TRBJ2-7; d_gene: -; v_gene: TRBV10-3; CDR3aa: CAISVRPTGEGYEQYF; CDR3nt: TGTGCCATCAGTGTACGGCCGACAGGGGAGGGCTACGAGCAGTACTTC
abundance: -; j_gene: TRBJ1-4; d_gene: -; v_gene: TRBV30; CDR3aa: CAWKGRSVEEKLFF; CDR3nt: TGTGCCTGGAAAGGGAGGTCGGTGGAGGAAAAACTGTTTTTT
abundance: -; j_gene: TRBJ2-1; d_gene: -; v_gene: TRBV27; CDR3aa: CASSPLRGSEQFF; CDR3nt: TGTGCCAGCAGCCCCCTCCGGGGCAGTGAGCAGTTCTTC
abundance: -; j_gene: TRBJ1-2; d_gene: -; v_gene: TRBV10-3; CDR3aa: CAIRQTDFSGYTF; CDR3nt: TGTGCCATCAGACAGACGGACTTTAGCGGCTACACCTTC
abundance: -; j_gene: TRBJ2-5; d_gene: -; v_gene: TRBV28; CDR3aa: CASSFEETQYF; CDR3nt: TGTGCCAGCAGTTTTGAAGAGACCCAGTACTTC
abundance: once; j_gene: TRBJ1-4; d_gene: -; v_gene: TRBV4-2; CDR3aa: CASSQVRTTRGYEKLFF; CDR3nt: TGTGCCAGCAGCCAAGTCCGAACCACAAGGGGTTATGAAAAACTGTTTTTT
abundance: -; j_gene: TRBJ2-3; d_gene: -; v_gene: TRBV7-3; CDR3aa: CASSPRLSSNTDTQYF; CDR3nt: TGTGCCAGCAGCCCACGACTATCCTCCAACACAGATACGCAGTATTTT
abundance: -; j_gene: TRBJ1-1; d_gene: -; v_gene: TRBV2; CDR3aa: CASSVGSGTEAFF; CDR3nt: TGTGCCAGCAGTGTAGGTTCCGGGACAGAAGCTTTCTTT
abundance: few; j_gene: TRBJ1-2; d_gene: TRBD1; v_gene: TRBV6-6; CDR3aa: CASSYDRVDGYTF; CDR3nt: TGTGCCAGCAGTTACGACAGGGTGGATGGCTACACCTTC
abundance: -; j_gene: TRBJ2-1; d_gene: TRBD2; v_gene: TRBV5-1; CDR3aa: CASSLQLAGYNEQFF; CDR3nt: TGCGCCAGCAGCTTGCAACTAGCGGGCTACAATGAGCAGTTCTTC
abundance: few; j_gene: TRBJ1-3; d_gene: TRBD1; v_gene: TRBV7-2; CDR3aa: CASSPLGQISGNTIYF; CDR3nt: TGTGCCAGCAGCCCCCTGGGACAGATCTCTGGAAACACCATATATTTT
abundance: once; j_gene: TRBJ1-3; d_gene: -; v_gene: TRBV6-5; CDR3aa: CASSYGRGQGNTIYF; CDR3nt: TGTGCCAGCAGTTACGGGCGGGGGCAAGGAAACACCATATATTTT
abundance: -; j_gene: TRBJ2-1; d_gene: TRBD2; v_gene: TRBV7-9; CDR3aa: CASSKTTRTSGSAGEQFF; CDR3nt: TGTGCCAGCAGCAAAACAACCAGGACTAGCGGCTCGGCGGGGGAGCAGTTCTTC
abundance: once; j_gene: TRBJ2-3; d_gene: TRBD1; v_gene: TRBV19; CDR3aa: CASSGPGQNSKFASTDTQYF; CDR3nt: TGTGCCAGTAGTGGGCCGGGACAGAATTCTAAATTTGCTAGCACAGATACGCAGTATTTT
abundance: -; j_gene: TRBJ2-1; d_gene: TRBD2; v_gene: TRBV4-2; CDR3aa: CASSPMVGSGRTLEFF; CDR3nt: TGTGCCAGCAGTCCCATGGTCGGTAGCGGGAGAACATTGGAGTTCTTC
abundance: -; j_gene: TRBJ1-1; d_gene: TRBD1; v_gene: TRBV7-8; CDR3aa: CASSMGQFTEAFF; CDR3nt: TGTGCCAGCAGCATGGGACAGTTCACCGAAGCTTTCTTT
abundance: -; j_gene: TRBJ2-2; d_gene: -; v_gene: TRBV18; CDR3aa: CASSLDTGAWNTGELFF; CDR3nt: TGTGCCAGCTCACTAGACACCGGAGCGTGGAACACCGGGGAGCTGTTTTTT
abundance: once; j_gene: TRBJ2-7; d_gene: -; v_gene: TRBV4-3; CDR3aa: CASSQDGRAHEQYF; CDR3nt: TGCGCCAGCAGCCAAGATGGCAGGGCCCACGAGCAGTACTTC
abundance: -; j_gene: TRBJ2-1; d_gene: TRBD2; v_gene: TRBV7-2; CDR3aa: CASSYLAGANEQFF; CDR3nt: TGTGCCAGCAGCTACCTAGCGGGGGCTAATGAGCAGTTCTTC
abundance: once; j_gene: TRBJ1-3; d_gene: -; v_gene: TRBV28; CDR3aa: CASSFRTGTSGNTIYF; CDR3nt: TGTGCCAGCAGTTTTCGTACTGGGACCTCTGGAAACACCATATATTTT
abundance: once; j_gene: TRBJ1-3; d_gene: -; v_gene: TRBV7-9; CDR3aa: CASSFDRLSGNTIYF; CDR3nt: TGTGCCAGCAGTTTCGACAGGCTATCTGGAAACACCATATATTTT
abundance: -; j_gene: TRBJ2-3; d_gene: -; v_gene: TRBV19; CDR3aa: CASSIDGSGNTQYF; CDR3nt: TGTGCCAGTAGTATAGACGGGAGTGGGAATACGCAGTATTTT
abundance: -; j_gene: TRBJ2-2; d_gene: -; v_gene: TRBV11-2; CDR3aa: CASSFNRDTGELFF; CDR3nt: TGTGCCAGCAGCTTTAACCGGGACACCGGGGAGCTGTTTTTT